This paragraph covers one T cell receptor (beta chain) sequence. Its antigen is as yet unknown. Time point reported: week 3, after first cycle of checkpoint inhibitor. Prior systemic cancer therapy, immunosuppressant use and other active malignancies excluded patients. Using immunoSEQ multiplex PCR, the repertoire was profiled, and TCRdb retains in-frame clones only, with some absent. The repertoire holds 25,000 to 35,000 clones, with roughly 84% as singletons. The data originate from a study of blood T cell dynamics during melanoma immunotherapy. Findings and limits, study-wide: The study could not tell melanoma-specific clones from general immune activation.

Trimming took off 3 bases at V and 3 bases at J, with 12 bases between the two ends. This CDR3 region has 14 residues. Germline values: CDR1 LNHDA, CDR2 SQIVND (reference sequence). The chain couples TRBV19 to TRBJ2-7; D is uncertain. This receptor was taken from a human donor with melanoma. This sample comprised blood, obtained from a patient treated with checkpoint blockade. In DNA form, the CDR3 reads TGTGCCAGTAGTATCTCCGGGCCCATCTACGAGCAGTACTTC. Translating it yields CASSISGPIYEQYF.